This T cell receptor (beta chain) appears in the sequencing data of a study of shared clonotypes between healthy human individuals. V shed 0 bases and J 0 bases; nucleotides not matched to a gene: 5. This CDR3 is built from 16 residues. Germline loops: CDR1 MGHRA, CDR2 YSYEKL. Study findings and constraints: Naive CD4 clonotype sharing across a few donors was 4.5% to 6%.

Repertoires were generated with immunoSEQ multiplex PCR, while TCRdb's copy carries only in-frame clones and drops some. The sample lists hundreds of thousands of clones, about 80% occurring once. Note on this clone: Its target is unknown.

The split of CD4+ cells yielded CD45RA+ naive and CD45RA-negative memory subsets. The source material was memory CD4+ T cells sorted from blood. As for subset: CD45RA-negative fraction. The chain is built from TRBV4-1 and TRBJ2-7; TRBD2 matches at 7 bases. The TCR sequence derives from a young woman in good health. CDR3 sequence (DNA): TGCGCCAGCAGCCAAGAGTGGGGACTACCCTCCTACGAGCAGTACTTC. Translating it yields CASSQEWGLPSYEQYF.